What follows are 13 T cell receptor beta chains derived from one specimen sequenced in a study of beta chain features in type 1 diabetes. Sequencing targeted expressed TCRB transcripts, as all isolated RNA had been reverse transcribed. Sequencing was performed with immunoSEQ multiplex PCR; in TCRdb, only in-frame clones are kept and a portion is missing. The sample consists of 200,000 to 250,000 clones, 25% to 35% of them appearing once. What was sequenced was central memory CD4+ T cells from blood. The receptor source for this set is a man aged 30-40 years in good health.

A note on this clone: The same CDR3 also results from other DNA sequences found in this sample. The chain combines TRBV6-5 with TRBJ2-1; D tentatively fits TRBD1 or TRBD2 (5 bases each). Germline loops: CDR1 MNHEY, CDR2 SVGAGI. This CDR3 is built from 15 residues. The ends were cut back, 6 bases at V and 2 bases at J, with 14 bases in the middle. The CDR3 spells CASSSGTPAYNEQFF. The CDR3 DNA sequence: TGTGCCAGCAGCTCCGGGACCCCCGCCTACAATGAGCAGTTCTTC.

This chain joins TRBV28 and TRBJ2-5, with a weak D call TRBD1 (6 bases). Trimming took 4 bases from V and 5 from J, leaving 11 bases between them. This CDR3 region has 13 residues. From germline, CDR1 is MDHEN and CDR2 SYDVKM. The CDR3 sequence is CASSSHRGETQYF. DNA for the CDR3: TGTGCCAGCAGTTCCCATAGGGGGGAGACCCAGTACTTC.

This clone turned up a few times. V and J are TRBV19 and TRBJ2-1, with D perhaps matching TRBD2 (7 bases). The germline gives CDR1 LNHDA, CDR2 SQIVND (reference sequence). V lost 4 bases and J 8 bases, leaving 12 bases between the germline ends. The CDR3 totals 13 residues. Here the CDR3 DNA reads TGTGCCAGTAGTAAACGGGGGGCCCATGAGCAGTTCTTC. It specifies CASSKRGAHEQFF. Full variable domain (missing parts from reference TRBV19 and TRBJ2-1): DGGITQSPKYLFRKEGQNVTLSCEQNLNHDAMYWYRQDPGQGLRLIYYSQIVNDFQKGDIAEGYSVSREKKESFPLTVTSAQKNPTAFYLCASSKRGAHEQFFGPGTRLTVL.

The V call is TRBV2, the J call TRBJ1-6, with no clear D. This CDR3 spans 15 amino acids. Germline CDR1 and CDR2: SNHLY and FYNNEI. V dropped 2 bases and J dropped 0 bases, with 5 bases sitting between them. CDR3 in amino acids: CASSELSSYNSPLHF. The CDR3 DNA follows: TGTGCCAGCAGTGAATTAAGCTCCTATAATTCACCCCTCCACTTT. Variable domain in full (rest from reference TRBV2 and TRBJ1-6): EPEVTQTPSHQVTQMGQEVILRCVPISNHLYFYWYRQILGQKVEFLVSFYNNEISEKSEIFDDQFSVERPDGSNFTLKIRSTKLEDSAMYFCASSELSSYNSPLHFGNGTRLTVT.

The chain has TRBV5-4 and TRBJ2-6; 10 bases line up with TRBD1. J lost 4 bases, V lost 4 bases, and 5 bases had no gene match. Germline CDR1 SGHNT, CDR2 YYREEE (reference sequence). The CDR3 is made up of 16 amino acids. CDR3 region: CASSPGTGVGANVLTF. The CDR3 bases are TGTGCCAGCAGCCCTGGGACAGGGGTCGGGGCCAACGTCCTGACTTTC.

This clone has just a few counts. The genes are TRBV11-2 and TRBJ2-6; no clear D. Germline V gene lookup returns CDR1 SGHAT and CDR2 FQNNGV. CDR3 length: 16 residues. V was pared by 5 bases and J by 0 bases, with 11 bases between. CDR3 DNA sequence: TGTGCCAGCAGCGGCCAGTGGGGCTCTGGGGCCAACGTCCTGACTTTC. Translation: CASSGQWGSGANVLTF.

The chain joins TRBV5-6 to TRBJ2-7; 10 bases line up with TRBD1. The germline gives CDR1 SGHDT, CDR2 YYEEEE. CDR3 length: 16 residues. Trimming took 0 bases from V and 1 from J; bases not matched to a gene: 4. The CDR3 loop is CASSLAPGQGSYEQYF. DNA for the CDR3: TGTGCCAGCAGCTTGGCTCCGGGACAGGGGTCCTACGAGCAGTACTTC.

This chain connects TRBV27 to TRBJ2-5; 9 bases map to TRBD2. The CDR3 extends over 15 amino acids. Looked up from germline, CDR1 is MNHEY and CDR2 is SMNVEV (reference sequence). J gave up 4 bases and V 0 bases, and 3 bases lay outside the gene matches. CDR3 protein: CASSLSGTSRETQYF. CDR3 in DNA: TGTGCCAGCAGTTTATCCGGGACTAGCCGAGAGACCCAGTACTTC.

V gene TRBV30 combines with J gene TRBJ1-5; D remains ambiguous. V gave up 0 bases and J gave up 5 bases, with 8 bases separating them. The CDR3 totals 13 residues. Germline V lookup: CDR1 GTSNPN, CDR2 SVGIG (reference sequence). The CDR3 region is CAWSVSRDQPQHF. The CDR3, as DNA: TGTGCCTGGAGTGTAAGTAGGGATCAGCCCCAGCATTTT.

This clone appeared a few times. The CDR3 DNA follows: TGTGCCTGGAGTGTTGAGGCAGTTTATGGCTACACCTTC. Its protein product is CAWSVEAVYGYTF. J is TRBJ1-2 and V is TRBV30; D is uncertain. CDR3 length: 13 residues. Between the trimmed V and J ends, which lost 0 bases and 5 bases, there was a span of 10 bases. Germline-derived CDR1 and CDR2 are GTSNPN and SVGIG (reference sequence).

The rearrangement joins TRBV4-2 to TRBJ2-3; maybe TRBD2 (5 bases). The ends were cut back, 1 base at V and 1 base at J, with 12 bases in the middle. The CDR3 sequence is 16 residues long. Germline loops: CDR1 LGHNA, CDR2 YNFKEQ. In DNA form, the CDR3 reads TGTGCCAGCAGCCAAGGGACGGGGAGCCGCACAGATACGCAGTATTTT. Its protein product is CASSQGTGSRTDTQYF.

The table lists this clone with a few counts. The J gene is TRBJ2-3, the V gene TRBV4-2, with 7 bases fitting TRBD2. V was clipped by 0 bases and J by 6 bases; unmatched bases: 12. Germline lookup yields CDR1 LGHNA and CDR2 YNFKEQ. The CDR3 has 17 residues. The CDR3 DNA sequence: TGTGCCAGCAGCCAAGAGCTGAGCGGGGTCGCCTGGGATACGCAGTATTTT. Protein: CASSQELSGVAWDTQYF.

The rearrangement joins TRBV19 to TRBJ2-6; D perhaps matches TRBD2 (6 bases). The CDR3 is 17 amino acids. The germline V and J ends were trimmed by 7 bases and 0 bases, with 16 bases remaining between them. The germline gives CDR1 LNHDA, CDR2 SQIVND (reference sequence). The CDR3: CASIRLEGSSGANVLTF. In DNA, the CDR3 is TGTGCCAGTATCCGTTTGGAGGGGAGCTCTGGGGCCAACGTCCTGACTTTC. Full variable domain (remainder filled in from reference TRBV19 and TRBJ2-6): DGGITQSPKYLFRKEGQNVTLSCEQNLNHDAMYWYRQDPGQGLRLIYYSQIVNDFQKGDIAEGYSVSREKKESFPLTVTSAQKNPTAFYLCASIRLEGSSGANVLTFGAGSRLTVL.